This section outlines one T cell receptor (beta chain) sequence together with its context. The antigen is not known. The entry originates in a study of cytomegalovirus exposure and HLA in healthy donors. Findings of the study overall: It emerged from a later analysis that several of the most significant clusters appeared to be linked to common viral pathogens. Segments of the TCR beta V type were, in most cases, productive about 90% or about 30% of the time in an earlier analysis. The study flagged roughly 150 TCR beta chains as cytomegalovirus-associated.

Germline V gives CDR1 SGDLS, CDR2 YYNGEE. This CDR3 comprises 13 residues. V was shortened by 0 bases and J by 7 bases, with 5 bases between the two germline ends. At the time of sampling, donors were nominally healthy, though unrecorded immune exposures were likely. The PCR was carried out with 60 Vbeta primers and 13 Jbeta primers. The assay was immunoSEQ multiplex PCR, and TCRdb's table has in-frame clones only and misses some. This table has under 200,000 clones, over 65% appearing once. The rearrangement links TRBV9 to TRBJ1-6; no definite D call. This sequence was found in a man aged 55 to 70 in good health and CMV-seronegative. Material: PBMCs. The CDR3 DNA reads as TGTGCCAGCAGCGTAGGTCGGAATTCACCCCTCCACTTT. Protein: CASSVGRNSPLHF.